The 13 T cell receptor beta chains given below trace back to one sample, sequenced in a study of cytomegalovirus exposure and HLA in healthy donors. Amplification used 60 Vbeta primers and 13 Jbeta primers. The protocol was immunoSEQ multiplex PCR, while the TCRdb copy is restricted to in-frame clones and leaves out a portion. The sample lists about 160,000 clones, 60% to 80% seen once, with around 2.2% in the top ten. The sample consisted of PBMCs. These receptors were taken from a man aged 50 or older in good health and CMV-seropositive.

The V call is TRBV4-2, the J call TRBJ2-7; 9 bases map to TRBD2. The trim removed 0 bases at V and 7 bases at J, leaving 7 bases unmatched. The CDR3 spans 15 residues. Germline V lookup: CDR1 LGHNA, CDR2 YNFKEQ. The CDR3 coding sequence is TGTGCCAGCAGCCAAGATAGGGCGGGGGGGCTGGAGCAGTACTTC. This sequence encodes CASSQDRAGGLEQYF.

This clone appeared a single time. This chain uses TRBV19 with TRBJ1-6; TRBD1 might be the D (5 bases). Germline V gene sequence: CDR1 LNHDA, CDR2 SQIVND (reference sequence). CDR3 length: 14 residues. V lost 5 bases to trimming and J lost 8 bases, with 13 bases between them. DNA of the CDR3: TGTGCCAGTAGTTTCGGACCGGGGGATTCACCCCTCCACTTT. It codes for CASSFGPGDSPLHF.

CDR3 amino acids: CASSLTGAGYEQYF. CDR3 coding DNA: TGTGCCAGCAGCTTAACGGGAGCAGGCTACGAGCAGTACTTC. The chain uses TRBV7-9 and TRBJ2-7, with a weak D call TRBD2 (6 bases). The CDR3 runs 14 residues. V was shortened by 2 bases and J by 3 bases, with 11 bases between the two germline ends. Germline lookup yields CDR1 SEHNR and CDR2 FQNEAQ (reference sequence).

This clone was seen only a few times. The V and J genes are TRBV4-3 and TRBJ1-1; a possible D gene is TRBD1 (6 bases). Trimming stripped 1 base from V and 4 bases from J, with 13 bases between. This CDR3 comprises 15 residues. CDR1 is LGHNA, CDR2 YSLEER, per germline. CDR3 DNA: TGCGCCAGCAGCCAAGGTAGCAGGGGTGGCACTGAAGCTTTCTTT. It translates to CASSQGSRGGTEAFF.

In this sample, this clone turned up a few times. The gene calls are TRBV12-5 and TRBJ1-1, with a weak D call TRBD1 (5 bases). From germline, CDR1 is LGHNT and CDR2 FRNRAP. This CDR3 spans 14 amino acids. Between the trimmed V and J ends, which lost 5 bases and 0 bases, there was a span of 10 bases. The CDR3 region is CASGPGGMNTEAFF. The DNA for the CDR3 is TGTGCTAGTGGTCCGGGGGGAATGAACACTGAAGCTTTCTTT.

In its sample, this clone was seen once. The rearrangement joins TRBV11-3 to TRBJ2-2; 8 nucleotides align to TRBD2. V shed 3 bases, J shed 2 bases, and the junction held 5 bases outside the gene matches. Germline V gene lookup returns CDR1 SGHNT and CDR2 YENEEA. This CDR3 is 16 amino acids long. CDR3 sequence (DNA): TGTGCCAGCAGCTTTCGAGCGGGGGCCAACACCGGGGAGCTGTTTTTT. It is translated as CASSFRAGANTGELFF. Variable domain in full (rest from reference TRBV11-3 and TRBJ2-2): EAGVVQSPRYKIIEKKQPVAFWCNPISGHNTLYWYLQNLGQGPELLIRYENEEAVDDSQLPKDRFSAERLKGVDSTLKIQPAELGDSAVYLCASSFRAGANTGELFFGEGSRLTVL.

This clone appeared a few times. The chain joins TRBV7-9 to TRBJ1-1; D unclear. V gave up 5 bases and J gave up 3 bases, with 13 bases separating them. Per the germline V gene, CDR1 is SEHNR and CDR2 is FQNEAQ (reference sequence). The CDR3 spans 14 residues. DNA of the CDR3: TGTGCCAGCAGCGGGCGAACAGTGGACACTGAAGCTTTCTTT. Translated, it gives CASSGRTVDTEAFF.

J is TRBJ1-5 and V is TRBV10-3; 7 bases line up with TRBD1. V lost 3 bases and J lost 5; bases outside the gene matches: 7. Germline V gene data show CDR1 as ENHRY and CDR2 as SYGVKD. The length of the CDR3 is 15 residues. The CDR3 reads CAISEAGQAYQPQHF. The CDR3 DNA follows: TGTGCCATCAGTGAAGCAGGACAGGCTTATCAGCCCCAGCATTTT.

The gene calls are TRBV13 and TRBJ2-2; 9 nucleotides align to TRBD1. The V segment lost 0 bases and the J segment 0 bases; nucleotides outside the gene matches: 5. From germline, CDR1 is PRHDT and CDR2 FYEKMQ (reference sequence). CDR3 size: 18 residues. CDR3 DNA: TGTGCCAGCAGCTTAGGCCTAAGGGACAGGGCGAACACCGGGGAGCTGTTTTTT. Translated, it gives CASSLGLRDRANTGELFF.

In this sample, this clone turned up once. CDR3 region: CASSVDSGGYTGELFF. The DNA of the CDR3 is TGTGCCAGCAGCGTAGATAGCGGGGGGTATACCGGGGAGCTGTTTTTT. The chain is built from TRBV9 and TRBJ2-2, with 10 positions matching TRBD2. V gave up 0 bases and J gave up 5 bases; unmatched junction bases: 4. This CDR3 contains 16 residues. The germline gives CDR1 SGDLS, CDR2 YYNGEE.

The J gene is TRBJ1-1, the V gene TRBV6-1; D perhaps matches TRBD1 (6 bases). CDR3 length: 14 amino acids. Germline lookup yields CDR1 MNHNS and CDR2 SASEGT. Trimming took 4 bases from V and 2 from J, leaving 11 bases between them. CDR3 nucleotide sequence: TGTGCCAGCAGTGCACCGACAGGTAACACTGAAGCTTTCTTT. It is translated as CASSAPTGNTEAFF.

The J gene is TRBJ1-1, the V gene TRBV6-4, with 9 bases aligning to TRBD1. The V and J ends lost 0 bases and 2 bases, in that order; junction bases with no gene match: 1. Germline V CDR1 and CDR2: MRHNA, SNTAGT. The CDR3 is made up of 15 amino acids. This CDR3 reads CASSDSGQGNTEAFF. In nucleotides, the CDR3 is TGTGCCAGCAGTGACTCGGGACAGGGTAACACTGAAGCTTTCTTT.

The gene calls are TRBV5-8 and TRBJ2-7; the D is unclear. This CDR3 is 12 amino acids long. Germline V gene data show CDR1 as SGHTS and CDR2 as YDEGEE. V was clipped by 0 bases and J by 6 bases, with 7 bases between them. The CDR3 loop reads CASSLGAVEQYF. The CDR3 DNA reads TGTGCCAGCAGCTTGGGAGCTGTCGAGCAGTACTTC.